Sequencing of this T cell receptor beta chain was carried out in a study of blood T cell repertoires in COVID-19 (dated by TCRdb to 2019 to 2021). Regarding the research as a whole: Samples covering the acute and convalescent phases of COVID-19 were provided by collaborators in the United States, Italy and Spain. The prospective study material was composed of cDNA or gDNA derived from T cells, B-cell-depleted T cells, or PBMCs. Subjects who had been exposed to COVID-19, were actively infected with it, or had recovered from it provided the deeply sampled blood TCRbeta repertoires that made up the dataset. The repertoires were released in a freely available public database meant as a resource for research on the immune response to SARS-CoV-2. The samples were drawn from the first 160 participants of the ongoing ImmuneRACE study and from some 1,300 subjects provided by 6 global collaborators. A de-identified subject ID, COVID-19 status, age in years and sex were almost always included in the sample metadata. Where HLA class I and class II types were available, the types were taken from metadata supplied by the sample provider, not from assay-based typing.

V and J lose 6 bases and 7 bases, and a span of 16 bases separates them. Taken from the germline V gene, the CDR1 and CDR2 loops are MDHEN and SYDVKM. The CDR3 measures 14 amino acids from cysteine to phenylalanine. Kept here is only the CDR3 DNA, which spans 42 bases and is read in frame from base 1. Here is what the overall study found, with its caveats: Clinical and demographic metadata were provided uncurated, with the amount varying by source and participant.

In this sample, this clone turned up once. Its target antigen remains unknown. Base qualities were left out, and no much larger clone turns up one base away. The immunoSEQ Assay, a bias-controlled multiplex PCR, was used to amplify TCRbeta CDR3 regions from genomic DNA. The authors' analysis ran thus. The number of nucleated cells in each sample was estimated from the amplification of reference gene primers within the assay. Sequence reads were collapsed and filtered to measure the absolute abundance of every unique TCRbeta CDR3 rearrangement. For each sample, productive Simpson clonality was calculated as the square root of Simpson's diversity index over productive rearrangements. Held by TCRdb, this immuneACCESS table contains in-frame sequences only and omits some clones. Under half of the omission traces to an unresolved V gene where checked; the cause of the rest is unknown. The D gene and trimming were derived from the DNA, and the V and J assignments and clone size from that table. The sample includes a few hundred thousand clones, with 80% to 85% observed a single time. Of the sample, roughly 3.1% is held by the ten largest clones.

Participants in the prospective study were enrolled through a virtual design, were aged roughly 18 to 100 years, and lived in approximately 25 United States geographic areas. To assign participants to cohorts, the prospective study relied on clinical history that participants themselves reported in a screening survey and a study questionnaire. Recovered participants in ImmuneRACE Cohort 3 were defined by two consecutive negative NP/OP PCR tests, clearance by a healthcare professional, or resolution of symptoms. Each participant in the prospective study had whole blood, serum and a nasopharyngeal or oropharyngeal swab collected by mobile phlebotomists. Over a roughly two-month period, participants in the prospective study had the option of providing additional blood draws and questionnaires. Before DNA extraction, blood samples from the prospective study were shipped at room temperature or frozen.

This clonotype originated in a man in his fifties who had recovered from COVID-19. This sequence uses TRBV28 and TRBJ1-5, with a tentative D gene TRBD1 over 5 matching bases. Material for sequencing was PBMCs or T cells enriched from blood (not recorded which). The bases read TGTGCCAGCAGCCCAAGGGGAGGCGGACAGCCCCAGCATTTT. Its amino acids are CASSPRGGGQPQHF.